These 15 T cell receptor beta chains came from one sample sequenced in a study of blood T cells in healthy people across ages (dated by TCRdb to 2013 to 2016). Libraries were made using 5' RACE. Sequencing used an Illumina HiSeq 2500. A second 7 to 11 cycle PCR used a sample-barcoded 5' primer and a J-beta primer mix. TCRdb reprocessing: public reads trimmed at Q25 with fastp, clones called with MiXCR, in-frame beta chains kept. Entries are consolidated by CDR3 protein sequence, retaining the most common genes and DNA. This sample comprises fewer than 950,000 distinct CDR3 sequences, around 36% of them detected only once. The ten biggest clones cover 10% to 15% of the sample. Source material: blood. These receptors were taken from a man between 18 and 29 years old in good health.

This clonotype has only a few counts. V gene TRBV4-3 combines with J gene TRBJ1-5; D unresolved. Looked up from germline, CDR1 is LGHNA and CDR2 is YSLEER. This CDR3 region has 15 residues. Deletions cut 0 bases from V and 9 bases from J, with 15 bases between. The CDR3 region has the DNA TGCGCCAGCAGCCAAGATCGGCATGGGCTTGGGCCCCAGCATTTT. The encoded protein is CASSQDRHGLGPQHF.

With regard to this clonotype: The junction differs from germline at one of its ends, possibly a read error. V usage is TRBV24-1 and J usage is TRBJ2-4; maybe TRBD1 (6 bases). CDR1 is KGHDR and CDR2 is SFDVKD in the germline V gene. The CDR3 sequence is 18 residues long. The CDR3 spells CATSDDPNGGQPKDIQYF. As DNA, the CDR3 is TGTGCCACCAGTGATGATCCAAATGGGGGACAACCCAAAGACATTCAGTACTTC.

In this sample, this clonotype turned up a few times. The CDR3 here is CSANEQGRNTEAFF. The CDR3 DNA is TGCAGTGCTAACGAACAGGGTAGGAACACTGAAGCTTTCTTT. V usage is TRBV20-1 and J usage is TRBJ1-1, with D possibly matching TRBD1 (6 bases). V was trimmed by 4 bases and J by 1 base, leaving 13 bases between them. The germline CDR1 and CDR2 sequences are DFQATT and SNEGSKA (reference sequence). The CDR3 sequence is 14 residues long.

The chain couples TRBV20-1 to TRBJ1-1, with a weak D call TRBD1 (5 bases). CDR1 and CDR2 from the germline V gene are DFQATT and SNEGSKA (reference sequence). The CDR3 consists of 13 residues. Trimming pared 4 bases from V and 10 bases from J, leaving 19 bases between. CDR3 region: CSAIRTGGVGAFF. The CDR3 bases are TGCAGTGCTATTAGGACGGGAGGGGTAGGAGCTTTCTTT.

The rearrangement links TRBV20-1 to TRBJ2-3; 7 nucleotides align to TRBD2. The trim removed 3 bases at V and 2 bases at J, leaving 11 bases unmatched. In germline, CDR1 is DFQATT, CDR2 SNEGSKA (reference sequence). CDR3 length equals 16 residues. CDR3 nucleotides: TGCAGTGCTAGGGCCGGCGGGGGAGCTTACACAGATACGCAGTATTTT. This sequence encodes CSARAGGGAYTDTQYF.

The CDR3 nucleotides are TGCAGTGCCACTCCCCCGGATACGCAGTATTTT. As protein: CSATPPDTQYF. The V gene is TRBV20-1, the J gene TRBJ2-3, with D unclear. The CDR3 is 11 residues long. Germline CDR1 is DFQATT and CDR2 is SNEGSKA (reference sequence). With 6 bases removed from V and 6 bases from J, the gap between germline ends came to 10 bases.

The V gene is TRBV20-1, the J gene TRBJ1-2; D unresolved. Germline V gene lookup returns CDR1 DFQATT and CDR2 SNEGSKA (reference sequence). V lost 3 bases to trimming and J lost 5 bases, with 16 bases between them. This CDR3 region has 14 residues. The CDR3 DNA sequence: TGCAGTGCTAGTGGTGACGATTCCACGTATGGCTACACCTTC. It yields the protein CSASGDDSTYGYTF.

The table lists this clonotype with a few counts. V and J are TRBV20-1 and TRBJ2-1; 7 bases fit TRBD2. With 1 base clipped from V and 9 bases from J, the junction kept 9 bases outside the gene matches. Germline loops: CDR1 DFQATT, CDR2 SNEGSKA (reference sequence). The CDR3 is made up of 14 amino acids. The chain's CDR3 is CSARGARSSGEQFF. The CDR3, as DNA: TGCAGTGCTAGAGGAGCTAGATCTAGCGGTGAGCAGTTCTTC.

The count of this clonotype is one. This may come from a read error, since a much larger clone is one base off. The DNA is omitted, as the CDR3 cannot be located on it reliably, and the CDR3 follows TCRdb's listing. CDR3 residues: CASSKGPRYGCTF. The rearrangement joins TRBV21-1 to TRBJ1-2. TRBV21-1 is tagged as a pseudogene. The CDR3 has 13 amino acids, counting both end residues.

The sample holds many counts of this clonotype. The chain links TRBV7-2 to TRBJ2-7; D gene ambiguous. Looked up from germline, CDR1 is SGHTA and CDR2 is FQGNSA. The CDR3 has 15 residues. V was trimmed by 1 base and J by 3 bases, leaving 13 bases between them. CDR3 protein: CASSLGDPMVYEQYF. The CDR3 bases are TGTGCCAGCAGCTTAGGGGATCCGATGGTCTACGAGCAGTACTTC.

In its sample, this clonotype was seen a few times. V is TRBV5-1 and J is TRBJ2-3; D gene ambiguous. CDR1 and CDR2 from the germline V gene are SGHRS and YFSETQ. The CDR3 runs 15 residues. V was shortened by 5 bases and J by 2 bases, with 15 bases between the two germline ends. The DNA for the CDR3 is TGCGCCAGCAGTCATGCCGGGCCAAACACAGATACGCAGTATTTT. Translating gives CASSHAGPNTDTQYF.

This clonotype showed up just a few times. The CDR3 region is CASSTGLLGETQYF. The CDR3 coding sequence is TGTGCCAGCAGCACGGGACTGCTCGGGGAGACCCAGTACTTC. The chain couples TRBV12-3 or TRBV12-4 to TRBJ2-5; the D gene is possibly TRBD2 (6 bases). With 6 bases removed from V and 5 bases from J, the gap between germline ends came to 16 bases. The CDR3 is 14 residues long.

V usage is TRBV4-2 and J usage is TRBJ2-7; TRBD2 agrees at 9 bases. V lost 1 base to trimming and J lost 0 bases; unmatched junction nucleotides: 4. The germline CDR1 and CDR2 sequences are LGHNA and YNFKEQ. The CDR3 runs 16 residues. The DNA of the CDR3 is TGTGCCAGCAGCCAAGCTAGCGGGAAGAGCTCCTACGAGCAGTACTTC. It encodes CASSQASGKSSYEQYF.

The rearrangement joins TRBV7-8 to TRBJ1-2, with 8 nucleotides matching TRBD1. CDR1 is SGHVS and CDR2 is FQNEAQ in the germline V gene. This CDR3 has 14 amino acids. The V and J ends lost 5 bases and 6 bases, in that order; junction bases with no gene match: 8. Here the CDR3 DNA reads TGTGCCAGCAGCCCCCGGACAGGGCACAATGGCTACACCTTC. Translated, it gives CASSPRTGHNGYTF.

This chain uses TRBV5-1 with TRBJ2-3, with unresolved D. The V end was cut by 3 bases, the J end by 0 bases, with 17 bases between. CDR3 size: 17 residues. CDR1 is SGHRS and CDR2 is YFSETQ in the germline V gene. The CDR3, as DNA: TGCGCCAGCAGCTCCCGGCTCGGGTCCACTAGCACAGATACGCAGTATTTT. This codes for CASSSRLGSTSTDTQYF. The variable domain in full, completed from reference TRBV5-1 and TRBJ2-3, reads KAGVTQTPRYLIKTRGQQVTLSCSPISGHRSVSWYQQTPGQGLQFLFEYFSETQRNKGNFPGRFSGRQFSNSRSEMNVSTLELGDSALYLCASSSRLGSTSTDTQYFGPGTRLTVL.